These 20 T cell receptor beta chains were sequenced from one sample in a study of blood T cell repertoires in COVID-19. Sequencing used immunoSEQ multiplex PCR; TCRdb keeps in-frame clones, though not all of them. The table has over 90,000 clones, around 90% seen once. Specimen: peripheral blood. Every receptor here comes from a man aged 50 to 60 in a cohort sampled during active COVID-19.

This chain links TRBV7-2 with TRBJ1-1; maybe TRBD1 (6 bases). This CDR3 has 17 residues. CDR1 and CDR2 (germline): SGHTA, FQGNSA. Trimming removed 4 bases from V and 1 base from J, with 19 bases in between. DNA of the CDR3: TGTGCCAGCAGCTCGTACTTACACAGGGTGGCGAACACTGAAGCTTTCTTT. Encoded protein: CASSSYLHRVANTEAFF.

The chain combines TRBV5-1 with TRBJ1-2; TRBD1 matches at 7 bases. Germline CDR1 SGHRS, CDR2 YFSETQ. After removal of 0 bases from V and 7 bases from J, the junction contained 9 bases not matched to a gene. The CDR3 loop spans 15 amino acids. The CDR3 bases are TGCGCCAGCAGCTTGGCCAGGGGGTTTTCGGGTGGCTACACCTTC. This codes for CASSLARGFSGGYTF.

This sequence joins TRBV5-6 and TRBJ1-2; D might be TRBD1 (6 bases). Trimming left V 7 bases short and J 0 bases short, with 13 bases between. CDR1 SGHDT and CDR2 YYEEEE come from the germline V gene. CDR3 length equals 14 residues. Here the CDR3 DNA reads TGTGCCAGCTCTTCGGACAGAGCTAACTATGGCTACACCTTC. Its protein product is CASSSDRANYGYTF.

V gene TRBV11-3 combines with J gene TRBJ2-1; 12 bases are a match to TRBD1. The CDR3 has 16 amino acids. V shed 4 bases and J 9 bases; nucleotides not matched to a gene: 10. CDR1 is SGHNT, CDR2 YENEEA, per germline. CDR3 in DNA: TGTGCCAGCAGCTCGGGACAGGGGGCGCGGGTCCGTGAGCAGTTCTTC. It translates to CASSSGQGARVREQFF.

The J gene is TRBJ2-1, the V gene TRBV21-1; the DNA was not compared with TRBD2, the D call given in the table. TRBV21-1 is assigned pseudogene status. The CDR3 sequence is 16 residues long. In DNA, the CDR3 is TGTGCCAGCAGCAAGTCCGGGACTAGCGGCTACAATGAGCAGTTCTTC. Its protein product is CASSKSGTSGYNEQFF.

The chain carries TRBV3-1 (or the pseudogene TRBV3-2) and TRBJ1-2; tentatively, D is TRBD1 (6 bases). Germline lookup yields CDR1 LGHDT and CDR2 YNNKEL (reference sequence). V was cut by 3 bases and J by 7 bases, with 21 bases left in between. The CDR3 totals 16 residues. The CDR3 loop is CASSQPHRDPLLGYTF. The CDR3 region has the DNA TGTGCCAGCAGCCAGCCACACAGGGACCCACTCCTTGGCTACACCTTC.

The rearrangement uses TRBV9 and TRBJ1-2; 9 bases line up with TRBD1. CDR3 length equals 17 residues. V dropped 6 bases and J dropped 6; count of bases not matched to a gene: 18. The germline V gene encodes CDR1 SGDLS and CDR2 YYNGEE. CDR3 sequence: CASTKRDRVLDVHGYTF. CDR3 DNA: TGTGCCAGCACCAAACGGGACAGGGTGTTAGATGTACATGGCTACACCTTC.

The chain carries TRBV29-1 and TRBJ1-5; a weak D match, TRBD1 (5 bases). V lost 6 bases and J lost 4, with 13 bases in between. Germline-derived CDR1 and CDR2 are SQVTM and ANQGSEA. This CDR3 has 13 amino acids. The CDR3 bases are TGCAGCGTGGGACCCGGAGGGAATCAGCCCCAGCATTTT. Its translation is CSVGPGGNQPQHF.

The rearrangement uses TRBV6-5 and TRBJ2-2, with 7 bases aligning to TRBD1. The V gene's germline CDR1 is MNHEY and CDR2 SVGAGI. V dropped 7 bases and J dropped 6; count of bases not matched to a gene: 11. CDR3 length: 15 amino acids. Written as DNA, the CDR3 is TGTGCCAGCAAACCCTCACAGGGGTCGGCCGGGGAGCTGTTTTTT. It is translated as CASKPSQGSAGELFF.

The V gene is TRBV4-2, the J gene TRBJ2-3; 8 nucleotides match TRBD2. The CDR3 is 17 amino acids. Germline trimming cut 1 base from V and 5 bases from J; bases unmatched to any gene: 11. Germline assignment: CDR1 LGHNA and CDR2 YNFKEQ. The CDR3 loop reads CASSQAETGGLGDTQYF. The CDR3 DNA follows: TGTGCCAGCAGCCAAGCAGAAACGGGGGGGCTGGGAGATACGCAGTATTTT.

The chain carries TRBV18 and TRBJ2-7, with D possibly being TRBD1 (6 bases). Trimming left V 3 bases short and J 5 bases short, with 17 bases between. This CDR3 spans 15 amino acids. Germline assignment: CDR1 KGHSH and CDR2 LQKENI. The CDR3 is CASSPLDSARNEQYF. The CDR3 DNA follows: TGTGCCAGCTCACCTTTGGACAGCGCTAGGAACGAGCAGTACTTC. The full variable domain, with the rest looked up from reference TRBV18 and TRBJ2-7, is NAGVMQNPRHLVRRRGQEARLRCSPMKGHSHVYWYRQLPEEGLKFMVYLQKENIIDESGMPKERFSAEFPKEGPSILRIQQVVRGDSAAYFCASSPLDSARNEQYFGPGTRLTVT.

The genes are TRBV24-1 and TRBJ1-4; D gene unclear. Germline values: CDR1 KGHDR, CDR2 SFDVKD. This CDR3 is 16 amino acids long. Deletions cut 0 bases from V and 8 bases from J, with 15 bases between. CDR3: CATSDLLPNGREKLFF. Written as DNA, the CDR3 is TGTGCCACCAGTGATTTGCTCCCGAACGGGAGGGAAAAACTGTTTTTT.

This chain links TRBV29-1 with TRBJ1-1; 7 bases are a match to TRBD1. V shed 0 bases and J 5 bases; nucleotides not matched to a gene: 9. CDR1 and CDR2 from the germline V gene are SQVTM and ANQGSEA. The CDR3 has 15 amino acids. CDR3 loop: CSVEDLAGGSTEAFF. DNA of the CDR3: TGCAGCGTTGAAGATTTGGCAGGGGGTAGTACTGAAGCTTTCTTT.

This clone came up once. The rearrangement links TRBV6-5 to TRBJ2-2; 11 bases map to TRBD1. The CDR3 length is 14 residues. Germline CDR1 and CDR2: MNHEY and SVGAGI. V lost 8 bases and J lost 8; bases outside the gene matches: 7. CDR3 in amino acids: CASLRTGGWGELFF. In nucleotides, the CDR3 is TGTGCCAGCCTTAGGACAGGGGGCTGGGGGGAGCTGTTTTTT.

The V call is TRBV5-1, the J call TRBJ2-7, with a weak D call TRBD1 (7 bases). Trimming cost V 2 bases and J 0 bases, with 9 bases left between them. The CDR3 has 14 residues. Per the germline V gene, CDR1 is SGHRS and CDR2 is YFSETQ. CDR3 sequence: CASSFQGGSYEQYF. The CDR3 bases are TGCGCCAGCAGCTTCCAGGGGGGCTCCTACGAGCAGTACTTC. Complete variable domain (other parts from reference TRBV5-1 and TRBJ2-7): KAGVTQTPRYLIKTRGQQVTLSCSPISGHRSVSWYQQTPGQGLQFLFEYFSETQRNKGNFPGRFSGRQFSNSRSEMNVSTLELGDSALYLCASSFQGGSYEQYFGPGTRLTVT.

V and J are TRBV12-3 or TRBV12-4 and TRBJ1-1; the D gene is possibly TRBD1 (6 bases). The CDR3 consists of 11 residues. The V and J ends lost 6 bases and 8 bases respectively, with 10 bases between them. As DNA, the CDR3 is TGTGCCAGCAGGAGGGGGGGAGAAGCTTTCTTT. This codes for CASRRGGEAFF.

The chain uses TRBV25-1 and TRBJ1-1, with a possible D match to TRBD1 (6 bases). The CDR3 has 14 amino acids. V gave up 6 bases and J gave up 10 bases, with 21 bases separating them. Looked up from germline, CDR1 is MGHDK and CDR2 is SYGVNS. CDR3 region: CASSDLPGQSAAFF. CDR3 sequence (DNA): TGTGCCAGCAGCGACCTCCCGGGACAAAGTGCAGCTTTCTTT.

This rearrangement joins TRBV16 to TRBJ1-1; no reliable D call. Germline V gives CDR1 KGHSY, CDR2 FQNENV. The CDR3 totals 14 residues. The V and J ends lost 0 bases and 4 bases respectively, with 9 bases between them. The CDR3 nucleotides are TGTGCCAGCAGCCAATCGGGCAGGTTCACTGAAGCTTTCTTT. This gives the protein CASSQSGRFTEAFF.

CDR3 in amino acids: CASSLDTDQPQHF. Here the CDR3 DNA reads TGTGCCAGCAGCTTAGACACTGATCAGCCCCAGCATTTT. The gene calls are TRBV11-2 and TRBJ1-5; D unresolved. From germline, CDR1 is SGHAT and CDR2 FQNNGV. CDR3 length equals 13 residues. V was pared by 0 bases and J by 5 bases, with 5 bases between. The full variable domain, with the rest looked up from reference TRBV11-2 and TRBJ1-5, is EAGVAQSPRYKIIEKRQSVAFWCNPISGHATLYWYQQILGQGPKLLIQFQNNGVVDDSQLPKDRFSAERLKGVDSTLKIQPAKLEDSAVYLCASSLDTDQPQHFGDGTRLSIL.

Details on this clone: Different DNA sequences within this sample yield the same CDR3. This chain connects TRBV5-1 to TRBJ2-1, with 11 bases identical to TRBD1. The germline CDR1 and CDR2 sequences are SGHRS and YFSETQ. After removal of 4 bases from V and 7 bases from J, the junction contained 4 bases not matched to a gene. The CDR3 extends over 14 amino acids. The CDR3 protein is CASSAGTGGNEQFF. The CDR3 bases are TGCGCCAGCAGCGCGGGGACAGGGGGGAATGAGCAGTTCTTC.